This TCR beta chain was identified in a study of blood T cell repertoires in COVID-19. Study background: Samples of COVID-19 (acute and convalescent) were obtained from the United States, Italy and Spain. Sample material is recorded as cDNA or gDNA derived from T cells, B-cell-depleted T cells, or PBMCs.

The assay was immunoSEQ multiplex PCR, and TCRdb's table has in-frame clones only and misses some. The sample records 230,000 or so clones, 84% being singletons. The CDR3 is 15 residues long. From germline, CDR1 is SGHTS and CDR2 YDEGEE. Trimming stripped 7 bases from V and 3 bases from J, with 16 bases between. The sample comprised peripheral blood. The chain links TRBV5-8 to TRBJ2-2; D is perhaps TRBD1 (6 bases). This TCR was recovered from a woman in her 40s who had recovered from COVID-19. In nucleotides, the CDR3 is TGTGCCAGCTATACAGGGATGAGGGACACCGGGGAGCTGTTTTTT. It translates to CASYTGMRDTGELFF.